This is a list of T cell receptor beta chains from one sample in a study of blood T cell repertoires in COVID-19. TCRdb's copy holds only in-frame clones and misses some; the assay was immunoSEQ multiplex PCR. The sample lists around 44,000 clones, roughly 90% occurring once. The sample taken for sequencing was peripheral blood. These receptors came from a human donor in a cohort sampled during active COVID-19. Both conserved end residues are part of each CDR3. D genes are given only for firm matches. Size values are once, few and many counts, or a class for expanded clones, and some rows have none.

J gene	V gene	D gene	clone size	CDR3 protein	CDR3 DNA
TRBJ2-3	TRBV7-8	TRBD2	once	CASSRGSGGTDTQYF	TGTGCCAGCAGCCGAGGAAGCGGGGGCACAGATACGCAGTATTTT
TRBJ1-5	TRBV28	TRBD1	.	CASSLIQGATKINSNQPQHF	TGTGCCAGCAGTTTAATCCAGGGGGCGACCAAGATCAATAGCAATCAGCCCCAGCATTTT
TRBJ2-5	TRBV10-3	.	once	CAISETVETQYF	TGTGCCATCAGTGAGACTGTTGAGACCCAGTACTTC
TRBJ2-3	TRBV4-3	TRBD2	.	CASSQGVGGALDTQYF	TGCGCCAGCAGCCAAGGGGTCGGGGGGGCCTTAGATACGCAGTATTTT
TRBJ2-3	TRBV5-4	TRBD2	.	CASSLRSSGRAPDTQYF	TGTGCCAGCAGCTTACGGTCTAGCGGGAGGGCCCCAGATACGCAGTATTTT
TRBJ1-2	TRBV2	TRBD1	.	CASSRDSYDGYTF	TGTGCCAGCAGCCGGGACAGCTACGATGGCTACACCTTC
TRBJ1-2	TRBV19	.	.	CASSIMIGQGYGYTF	TGTGCCAGTAGTATAATGATCGGCCAGGGGTATGGCTACACCTTC
TRBJ2-7	TRBV2	.	few	CSQGSNYEQYF	TGTTCCCAGGGGTCAAACTACGAGCAGTACTTC
TRBJ2-7	TRBV6-5	TRBD2	.	CASSRSGGWYEQYF	TGTGCCAGCAGTCGTAGCGGGGGATGGTACGAGCAGTACTTC
TRBJ2-1	TRBV9	.	.	CASSAEGAYNEQFF	TGTGCCAGCAGCGCCGAGGGGGCCTACAATGAGCAGTTCTTC
TRBJ2-2	TRBV5-5	TRBD2	.	CASSLQTSQVFGELFF	TGTGCCAGCAGCCTACAGACTAGCCAGGTCTTCGGGGAGCTGTTTTTT
TRBJ2-2	TRBV5-6	.	.	CASSLSGPTRRNGELFF	TGTGCCAGCAGCTTATCCGGGCCGACTAGGAGGAATGGGGAGCTGTTTTTT
TRBJ2-7	TRBV7-6	.	.	CASSLDPRGEQYF	TGTGCCAGCAGCTTAGACCCGCGGGGCGAGCAGTACTTC
TRBJ1-2	TRBV6-5	.	once	CASKAGNYGYTF	TGTGCCAGCAAGGCAGGCAACTATGGCTACACCTTC
TRBJ1-1	TRBV7-9	TRBD1	.	CASSLEQGAITEAFF	TGTGCCAGCAGCTTAGAGCAGGGGGCGATAACTGAAGCTTTCTTT
TRBJ2-7	TRBV30	.	.	CAWNTGGSREQYF	TGTGCCTGGAATACCGGGGGTTCTAGGGAGCAGTACTTC
TRBJ2-2	TRBV24-1	TRBD1	.	CATSAPGQGRGELFF	TGTGCCACCAGTGCCCCGGGACAGGGACGTGGGGAGCTGTTTTTT
TRBJ1-6	TRBV7-2	.	.	CASSQSGSRGSPLHF	TGTGCCAGCAGCCAATCCGGGTCTAGGGGTTCACCCCTCCACTTT
TRBJ2-7	TRBV6-5	.	.	CAISVDWRVHEQYF	TGTGCCATCTCGGTCGACTGGCGGGTCCACGAGCAGTACTTC
TRBJ1-2	TRBV4-3	TRBD1	.	CASSQGPGQGINGYTF	TGCGCCAGCAGCCAAGGTCCGGGACAGGGAATTAATGGCTACACCTTC
TRBJ1-1	TRBV18	TRBD1	.	CASSPRNRGISEAFF	TGTGCCAGCTCACCACGGAACAGGGGGATAAGTGAAGCTTTCTTT
TRBJ2-2	TRBV7-2	.	.	CASSASTGLLNTGELFF	TGTGCCAGCAGCGCGTCGACAGGTCTTTTGAACACCGGGGAGCTGTTTTTT
TRBJ1-1	TRBV30	.	.	CAWSFGKGNTEAFF	TGTGCCTGGAGCTTCGGGAAAGGGAATACTGAAGCTTTCTTT
TRBJ1-4	TRBV28	.	.	CASSPRGATNEKLFF	TGTGCCAGCAGCCCCCGGGGTGCAACTAATGAAAAACTGTTTTTT
TRBJ2-2	TRBV11-3	TRBD2	.	CASSLLAGGTGELFF	TGTGCCAGCAGCTTACTAGCGGGAGGCACCGGGGAGCTGTTTTTT
TRBJ2-1	TRBV7-2	.	.	CASSTDRPPYNEQFF	TGTGCCAGCAGCACGGACAGACCTCCCTACAATGAGCAGTTCTTC
TRBJ2-5	TRBV5-1	TRBD1	.	CASSLGGGARQETQYF	TGCGCCAGCAGCTTGGGAGGGGGCGCGCGCCAAGAGACCCAGTACTTC
TRBJ2-2	TRBV15	.	.	CATSGWTIFPNTGELFF	TGTGCCACCAGCGGTTGGACTATTTTCCCGAACACCGGGGAGCTGTTTTTT
TRBJ2-3	TRBV12-3/TRBV12-4	.	.	CASRASGDTQYF	TGTGCCAGCAGAGCGAGCGGAGATACGCAGTATTTT
TRBJ2-3	TRBV28	.	.	CASNPGPLAQQYF	TGTGCCAGCAACCCTGGCCCCCTAGCACAGCAGTATTTT
TRBJ1-2	TRBV13	.	once	CASSLTLVGNYGYTF	TGTGCCAGCAGCTTAACTCTGGTCGGGAACTATGGCTACACCTTC
TRBJ2-5	TRBV2	.	.	CASRRGGAGETQYF	TGTGCCAGCAGACGTGGGGGGGCGGGCGAGACCCAGTACTTC
TRBJ2-1	TRBV24-1	TRBD2	once	CATSDFSTGGRNEQFF	TGTGCCACCAGTGATTTTTCGACGGGGGGACGCAATGAGCAGTTCTTC
TRBJ2-2	TRBV18	.	.	CASSPNGIVTGELFF	TGTGCCAGCTCACCAAACGGGATTGTTACCGGGGAGCTGTTTTTT
TRBJ1-5	TRBV5-6	.	.	CASSSTGGWGQPQHF	TGTGCCAGCAGCTCGACAGGCGGGTGGGGTCAGCCCCAGCATTTT
TRBJ2-7	TRBV4-3	TRBD2	.	CASSQGLAAAYEQYF	TGCGCCAGCAGCCAAGGACTAGCGGCAGCCTACGAGCAGTACTTC
TRBJ2-3	TRBV7-9	.	.	CASSHNKDTQYF	TGTGCCAGCAGCCACAATAAAGATACGCAGTATTTT
TRBJ1-1	TRBV6-5	TRBD1	once	CASSLGTANTEAFF	TGTGCCAGCAGCCTAGGGACAGCCAACACTGAAGCTTTCTTT
TRBJ1-2	TRBV5-4	.	.	CASSFAGEHGYTF	TGTGCCAGCAGCTTTGCAGGGGAGCATGGCTACACCTTC
TRBJ2-7	TRBV6-5	.	.	CASNTRAWDKYEQYF	TGTGCCAGCAATACGAGAGCCTGGGACAAATACGAGCAGTACTTC
TRBJ2-1	TRBV19	TRBD2	.	CASQTSGASYNEQFF	TGTGCCTCCCAGACTAGCGGGGCTTCCTACAATGAGCAGTTCTTC
TRBJ1-5	TRBV4-3	TRBD1	.	CASSQTGGRGNQPQHF	TGCGCCAGCAGCCAGACAGGGGGTAGGGGCAATCAGCCCCAGCATTTT
TRBJ2-7	TRBV7-9	TRBD2	.	CASTHPRLAGIPGSYEQYF	TGTGCCAGCACCCACCCGAGGCTAGCGGGAATTCCCGGGTCGTACGAGCAGTACTTC
TRBJ2-1	TRBV19	TRBD1	.	CASSTRTGRSEQFF	TGTGCCAGTAGTACGCGGACAGGGCGGAGTGAGCAGTTCTTC
TRBJ2-2	TRBV24-1	TRBD2	once	CATSAGANTGELFF	TGTGCCACGTCCGCGGGGGCGAACACCGGGGAGCTGTTTTTT
TRBJ2-7	TRBV3-1/TRBV3-2	TRBD2	.	CASSQGAGGPYEQYF	TGTGCCAGCAGCCAAGGGGCGGGAGGGCCCTACGAGCAGTACTTC
TRBJ2-1	TRBV10-3	.	.	CAISETPGSRSYNEQFF	TGTGCCATCAGTGAAACCCCAGGGTCAAGGTCCTACAATGAGCAGTTCTTC
TRBJ1-5	TRBV24-1	TRBD1	.	CATSDTGTGGNQPQHF	TGTGCCACCAGTGACACCGGGACAGGGGGTAATCAGCCCCAGCATTTT
TRBJ2-7	TRBV18	TRBD1	.	CASSLQGVMSGEQYF	TGTGCCAGCTCACTGCAGGGGGTGATGTCTGGGGAGCAGTACTTC
TRBJ2-7	TRBV30	TRBD2	.	CAWSVKGLAGRPYEQYF	TGTGCCTGGAGTGTAAAGGGGCTAGCGGGGCGACCCTACGAGCAGTACTTC
TRBJ1-2	TRBV30	.	.	CACRDTLGYTF	TGTGCCTGCCGGGACACTCTGGGCTACACCTTC
TRBJ1-5	TRBV30	.	few	CAWSVPKGRGPQPQHF	TGTGCCTGGAGTGTACCTAAGGGCAGGGGTCCTCAGCCCCAGCATTTT
TRBJ1-4	TRBV15	.	.	CATSFRTPTNEKLFF	TGTGCCACCAGCTTTCGGACACCAACTAATGAAAAACTGTTTTTT
TRBJ1-1	TRBV5-1	.	.	CASSYSGGMNTEAFF	TGCGCCAGCAGCTATAGTGGAGGGATGAACACTGAAGCTTTCTTT
TRBJ1-2	TRBV19	TRBD1	once	CASSGQGRNGYTF	TGTGCCAGTAGCGGACAGGGGAGAAATGGCTACACCTTC
TRBJ1-2	TRBV29-1	.	.	CSVVGVEGKGGYTF	TGCAGCGTTGTCGGCGTTGAGGGAAAGGGTGGCTACACCTTC
TRBJ2-2	TRBV7-9	.	.	CASSLKYEGSTGELFF	TGTGCCAGCAGCTTAAAGTACGAGGGATCCACCGGGGAGCTGTTTTTT
TRBJ1-5	TRBV18	TRBD1	few	CASSPGTGGMVQPQHF	TGTGCCAGCTCACCTGGGACAGGGGGAATGGTTCAGCCCCAGCATTTT
TRBJ2-1	TRBV29-1	.	.	CSVGGVRLYNEQFF	TGCAGCGTGGGCGGGGTTCGACTCTACAATGAGCAGTTCTTC
TRBJ2-5	TRBV6-4	.	.	CASSPGGGGTQYF	TGTGCCAGCAGCCCCGGTGGCGGAGGGACCCAGTACTTC